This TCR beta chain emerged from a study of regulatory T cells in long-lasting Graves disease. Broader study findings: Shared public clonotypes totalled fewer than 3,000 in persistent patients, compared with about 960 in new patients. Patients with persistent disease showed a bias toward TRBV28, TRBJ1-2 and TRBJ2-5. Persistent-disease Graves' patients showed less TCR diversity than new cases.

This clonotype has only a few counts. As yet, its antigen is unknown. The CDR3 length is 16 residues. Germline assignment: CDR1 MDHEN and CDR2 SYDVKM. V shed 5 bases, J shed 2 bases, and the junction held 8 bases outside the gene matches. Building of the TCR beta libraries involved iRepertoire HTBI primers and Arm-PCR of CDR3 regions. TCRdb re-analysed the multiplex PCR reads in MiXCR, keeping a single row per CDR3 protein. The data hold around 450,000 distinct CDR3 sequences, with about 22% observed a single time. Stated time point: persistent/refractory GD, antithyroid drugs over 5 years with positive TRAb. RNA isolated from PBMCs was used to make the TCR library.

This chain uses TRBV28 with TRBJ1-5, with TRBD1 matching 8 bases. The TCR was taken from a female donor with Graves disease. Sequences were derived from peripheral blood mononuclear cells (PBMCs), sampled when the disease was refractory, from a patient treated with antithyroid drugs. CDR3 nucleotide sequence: TGTGCCAGCAGTCGAGGGTCAGGGGGCGGCAATCAGCCCCAGCATTTT. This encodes CASSRGSGGGNQPQHF.